This T cell receptor beta chain was observed in a study of blood T cell repertoires in COVID-19. The wider study: The analysed material was cDNA or gDNA that came from T cells, B-cell-depleted T cells, or PBMCs.

Only in-frame clones appear in the TCRdb table, and some are missing; sequencing was by immunoSEQ multiplex PCR. This sample has fewer than 350,000 clones; around 85% occur once, and the top ten carry around 1.8%. Germline CDR1 and CDR2: SGHRS and YFSETQ. The V end was cut by 0 bases, the J end by 4 bases, with 8 bases between. The CDR3 runs to 14 residues. The receptor was derived from a young woman who had been exposed to COVID-19. V is TRBV5-1 and J is TRBJ1-3; no definite D call. What was sequenced was PBMCs or T cells enriched from blood (not recorded which). The CDR3 sequence: CASSLVGGGNTIYF. The CDR3 DNA follows: TGCGCCAGCAGCTTGGTGGGAGGAGGAAACACCATATATTTT.